The clone carrying this T cell receptor (beta chain) was seen only once. The method was immunoSEQ multiplex PCR; TCRdb's version includes in-frame clones alone and lacks a portion of them. The sample lists some 50,000 clones; approximately 92% were seen once. This sample was taken from a study of T cell changes during pregnancy in multiple sclerosis. Trimming took off 5 bases at V and 0 bases at J, with 12 bases between the two ends. Germline V gene sequence: CDR1 SGHKS, CDR2 YYEKEE (reference sequence). The CDR3 length is 15 residues. The source material was peripheral blood, sampled after pregnancy. This sequence was found in a female donor with multiple sclerosis, enrolled in a pregnancy study. The chain carries TRBV5-5 and TRBJ1-5, with D possibly being TRBD1 (6 bases). CDR3: CASRSGASSNQPQHF. The CDR3 nucleotides are TGTGCCAGCAGGTCAGGGGCATCTAGCAATCAGCCCCAGCATTTT.